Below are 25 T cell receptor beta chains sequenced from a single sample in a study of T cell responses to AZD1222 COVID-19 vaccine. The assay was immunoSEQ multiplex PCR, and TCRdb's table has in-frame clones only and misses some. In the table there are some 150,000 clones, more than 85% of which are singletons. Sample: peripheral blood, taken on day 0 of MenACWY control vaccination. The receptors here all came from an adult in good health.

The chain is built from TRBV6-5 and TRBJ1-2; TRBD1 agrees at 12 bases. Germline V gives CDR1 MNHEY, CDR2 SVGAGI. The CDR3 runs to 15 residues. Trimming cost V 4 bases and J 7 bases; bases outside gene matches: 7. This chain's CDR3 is CASSSRDRGRTGYTF. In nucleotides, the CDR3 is TGTGCCAGCAGTTCCCGGGACAGGGGGCGGACTGGCTACACCTTC.

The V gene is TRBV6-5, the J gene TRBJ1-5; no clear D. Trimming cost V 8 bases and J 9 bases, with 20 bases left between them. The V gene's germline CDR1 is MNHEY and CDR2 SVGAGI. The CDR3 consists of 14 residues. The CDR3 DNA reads TGTGCCAGCCAGGCGGGTAAGGGTTCGGGGCCCCAGCATTTT. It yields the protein CASQAGKGSGPQHF.

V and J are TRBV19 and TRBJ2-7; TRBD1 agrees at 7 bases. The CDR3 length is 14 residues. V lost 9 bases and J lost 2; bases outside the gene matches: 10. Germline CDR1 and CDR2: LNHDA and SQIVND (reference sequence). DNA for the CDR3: TGTGCCAGCTCTTTGGACAGGCTGACCTACGAGCAGTACTTC. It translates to CASSLDRLTYEQYF.

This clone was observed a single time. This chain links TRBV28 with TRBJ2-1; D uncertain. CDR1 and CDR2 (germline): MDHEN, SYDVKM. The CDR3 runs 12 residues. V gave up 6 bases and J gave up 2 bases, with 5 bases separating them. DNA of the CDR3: TGTGCCAGCAGCCTAACCTACAATGAGCAGTTCTTC. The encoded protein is CASSLTYNEQFF. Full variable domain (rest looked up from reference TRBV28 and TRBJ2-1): DVKVTQSSRYLVKRTGEKVFLECVQDMDHENMFWYRQDPGLGLRLIYFSYDVKMKEKGDIPEGYSVSREKKERFSLILESASTNQTSMYLCASSLTYNEQFFGPGTRLTVL.

The CDR3 reads CASTITGFYEQYF. The CDR3 nucleotides are TGTGCCAGCACTATAACAGGGTTCTACGAGCAGTACTTC. The chain uses TRBV12-3 or TRBV12-4 and TRBJ2-7; the D gene is possibly TRBD1 (6 bases). The CDR3 is 13 amino acids. V dropped 7 bases and J dropped 3 bases, with 13 bases sitting between them.

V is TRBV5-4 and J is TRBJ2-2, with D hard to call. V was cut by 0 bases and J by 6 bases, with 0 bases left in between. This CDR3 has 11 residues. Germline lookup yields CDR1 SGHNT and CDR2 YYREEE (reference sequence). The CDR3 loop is CASSLAGELFF. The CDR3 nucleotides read TGTGCCAGCAGCTTGGCCGGGGAGCTGTTTTTT.

CDR3 sequence reads: CASIPPGTGSAVRKEQFF. The CDR3 region has the DNA TGTGCCAGCATCCCCCCCGGGACAGGGAGTGCGGTGCGTAAGGAGCAGTTCTTC. This sequence joins TRBV5-4 and TRBJ2-1; the match to TRBD1 covers 9 bases. CDR1 is SGHNT and CDR2 is YYREEE in the germline V gene (reference sequence). The CDR3 length is 18 residues. V shed 6 bases, J shed 10 bases, and the junction held 23 bases outside the gene matches. The full variable domain, rest sourced from reference TRBV5-4 and TRBJ2-1, is ETGVTQSPTHLIKTRGQQVTLRCSSQSGHNTVSWYQQALGQGPQFIFQYYREEENGRGNFPPRFSGLQFPNYSSELNVNALELDDSALYLCASIPPGTGSAVRKEQFFGPGTRLTVL.

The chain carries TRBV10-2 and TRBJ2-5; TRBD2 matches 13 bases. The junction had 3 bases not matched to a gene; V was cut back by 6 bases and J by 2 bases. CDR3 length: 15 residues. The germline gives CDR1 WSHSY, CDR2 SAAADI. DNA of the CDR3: TGCGCCAGCAGCGGACTAGCGGGGGATCAAGAGACCCAGTACTTC. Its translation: CASSGLAGDQETQYF.

The CDR3 DNA sequence: TGTGCCGGACAGGGGAATGGGAACACTGAAGCTTTCTTT. It is translated as CAGQGNGNTEAFF. This chain joins TRBV2 and TRBJ1-1; 9 bases match TRBD1. CDR3 size: 13 residues. Germline-derived CDR1 and CDR2 are SNHLY and FYNNEI. V lost 11 bases and J lost 1; bases outside the gene matches: 5.

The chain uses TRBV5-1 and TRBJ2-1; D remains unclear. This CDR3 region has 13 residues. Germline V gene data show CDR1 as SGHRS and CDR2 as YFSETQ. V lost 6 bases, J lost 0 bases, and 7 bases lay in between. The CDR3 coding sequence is TGCGCCAGCACCGGCAGCTCCTACAATGAGCAGTTCTTC. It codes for CASTGSSYNEQFF.

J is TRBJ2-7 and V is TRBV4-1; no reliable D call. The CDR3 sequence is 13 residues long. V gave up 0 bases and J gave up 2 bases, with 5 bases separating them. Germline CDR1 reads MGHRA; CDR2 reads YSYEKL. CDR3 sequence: CASSQENTYEQYF. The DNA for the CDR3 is TGCGCCAGCAGCCAAGAGAATACCTACGAGCAGTACTTC.

This CDR3 reads CASRTHGRNTIYF. CDR3 DNA: TGTGCCAGCAGGACACACGGTAGAAACACCATATATTTT. The V and J genes are TRBV6-5 and TRBJ1-3; no reliable D call. Germline lookup yields CDR1 MNHEY and CDR2 SVGAGI. This CDR3 is built from 13 residues. V gave up 6 bases and J gave up 5 bases, with 11 bases separating them.

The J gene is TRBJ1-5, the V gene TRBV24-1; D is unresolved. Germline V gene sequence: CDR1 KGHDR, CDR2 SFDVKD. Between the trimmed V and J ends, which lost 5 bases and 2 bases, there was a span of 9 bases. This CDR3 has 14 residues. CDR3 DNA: TGTGCCACCAGTGGAACGGCTCGCAATCAGCCCCAGCATTTT. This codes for CATSGTARNQPQHF.

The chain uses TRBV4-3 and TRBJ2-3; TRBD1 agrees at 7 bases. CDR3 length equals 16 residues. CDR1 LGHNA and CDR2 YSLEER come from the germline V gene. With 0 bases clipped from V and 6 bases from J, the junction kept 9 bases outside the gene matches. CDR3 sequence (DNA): TGCGCCAGCAGCCAAGATCAGACAGGGTTGACGGATACGCAGTATTTT. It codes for CASSQDQTGLTDTQYF.

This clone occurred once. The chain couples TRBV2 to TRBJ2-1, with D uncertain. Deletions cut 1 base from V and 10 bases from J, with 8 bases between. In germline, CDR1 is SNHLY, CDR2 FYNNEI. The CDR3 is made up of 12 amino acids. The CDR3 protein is CASSEVAQEQFF. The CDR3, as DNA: TGTGCCAGCAGTGAAGTGGCACAGGAGCAGTTCTTC.

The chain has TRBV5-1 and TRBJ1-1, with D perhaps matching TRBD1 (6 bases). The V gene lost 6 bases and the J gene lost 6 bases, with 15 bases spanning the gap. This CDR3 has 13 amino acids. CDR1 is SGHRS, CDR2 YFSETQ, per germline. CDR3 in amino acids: CASTSSDSSEAFF. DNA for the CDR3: TGCGCCAGCACCTCATCGGACAGCTCTGAAGCTTTCTTT.

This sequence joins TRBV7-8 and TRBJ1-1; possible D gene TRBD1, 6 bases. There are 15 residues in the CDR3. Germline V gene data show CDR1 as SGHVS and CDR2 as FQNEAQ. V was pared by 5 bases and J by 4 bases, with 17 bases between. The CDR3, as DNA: TGTGCCAGCAGCCCCAGGACAGTGGTGGGCACTGAAGCTTTCTTT. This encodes CASSPRTVVGTEAFF.

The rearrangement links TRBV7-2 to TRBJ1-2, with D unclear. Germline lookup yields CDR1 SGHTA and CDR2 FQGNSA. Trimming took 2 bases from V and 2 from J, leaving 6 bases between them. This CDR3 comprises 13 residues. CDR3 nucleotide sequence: TGTGCCAGCAGCTTATGGACGAACTATGGCTACACCTTC. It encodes CASSLWTNYGYTF.

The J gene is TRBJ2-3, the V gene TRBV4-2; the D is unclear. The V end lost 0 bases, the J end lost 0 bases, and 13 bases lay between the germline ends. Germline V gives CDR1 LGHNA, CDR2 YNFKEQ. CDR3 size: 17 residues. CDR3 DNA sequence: TGTGCCAGCAGCCAAGATTTCCCGTCCCGAAGCACAGATACGCAGTATTTT. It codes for CASSQDFPSRSTDTQYF.

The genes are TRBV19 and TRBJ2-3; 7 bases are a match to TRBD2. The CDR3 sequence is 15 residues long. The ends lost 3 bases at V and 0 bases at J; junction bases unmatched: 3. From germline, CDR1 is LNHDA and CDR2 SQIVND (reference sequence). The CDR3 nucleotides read TGTGCCAGTAGTATCCTAGCGGCTAGCACAGATACGCAGTATTTT. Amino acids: CASSILAASTDTQYF.

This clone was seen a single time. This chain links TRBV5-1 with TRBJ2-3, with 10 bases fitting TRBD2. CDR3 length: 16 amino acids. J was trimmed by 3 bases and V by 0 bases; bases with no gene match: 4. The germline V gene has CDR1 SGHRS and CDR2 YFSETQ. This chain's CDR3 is CASSLGGSGRTDTQYF. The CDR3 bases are TGCGCCAGCAGCTTGGGGGGTAGCGGGAGGACAGATACGCAGTATTTT.

CDR3 in DNA: TGTGCCAGCAGCGACAGGGGTCCTGGAAACACCATATATTTT. This encodes CASSDRGPGNTIYF. The chain has TRBV27 and TRBJ1-3; 8 nucleotides agree with TRBD1. The CDR3 totals 14 residues. Germline values: CDR1 MNHEY, CDR2 SMNVEV (reference sequence). The ends lost 6 bases at V and 2 bases at J; junction bases unmatched: 3.

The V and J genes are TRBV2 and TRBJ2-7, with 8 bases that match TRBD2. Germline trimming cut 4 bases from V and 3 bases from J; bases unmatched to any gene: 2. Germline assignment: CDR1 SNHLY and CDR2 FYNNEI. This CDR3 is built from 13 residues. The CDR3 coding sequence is TGTGCCAGCAGTGGGCTAGCGGGCTACGAGCAGTACTTC. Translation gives CASSGLAGYEQYF.

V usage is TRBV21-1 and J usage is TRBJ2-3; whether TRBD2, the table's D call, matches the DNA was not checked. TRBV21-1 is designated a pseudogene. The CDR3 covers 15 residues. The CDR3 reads CASSKGRESTDTQYF. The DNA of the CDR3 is TGTGCCAGCAGCAAGGGGCGGGAGAGCACAGATACGCAGTATTTT.

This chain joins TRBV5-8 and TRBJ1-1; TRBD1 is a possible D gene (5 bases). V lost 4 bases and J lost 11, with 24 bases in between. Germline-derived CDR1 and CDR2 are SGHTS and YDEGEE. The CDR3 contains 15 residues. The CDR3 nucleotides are TGTGCCAGCAGCCTCCGGGACTCGGGGGACCTCCCGGCTTTCTTT. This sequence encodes CASSLRDSGDLPAFF.